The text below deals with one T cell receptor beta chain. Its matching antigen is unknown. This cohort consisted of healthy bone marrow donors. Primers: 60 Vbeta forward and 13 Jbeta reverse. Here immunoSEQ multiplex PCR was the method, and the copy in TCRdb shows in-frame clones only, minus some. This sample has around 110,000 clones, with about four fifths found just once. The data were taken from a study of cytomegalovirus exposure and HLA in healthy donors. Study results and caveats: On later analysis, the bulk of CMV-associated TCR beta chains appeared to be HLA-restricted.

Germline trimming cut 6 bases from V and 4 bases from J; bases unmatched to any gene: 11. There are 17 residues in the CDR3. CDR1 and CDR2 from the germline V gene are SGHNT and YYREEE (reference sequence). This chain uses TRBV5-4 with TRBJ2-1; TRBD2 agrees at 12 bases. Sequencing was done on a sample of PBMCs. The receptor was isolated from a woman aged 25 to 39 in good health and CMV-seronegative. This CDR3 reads CASTSGTSGRTYNEQFF. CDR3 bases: TGTGCCAGCACCTCTGGAACTAGCGGGAGGACTTACAATGAGCAGTTCTTC.